These T cell receptor beta chains were read from a single sample in a study of T cells in Graves' hyperthyroidism and ophthalmopathy. TCRdb re-analysed the multiplex PCR reads in MiXCR, keeping a single row per CDR3 protein. The sample includes over 400,000 distinct CDR3 sequences, approximately 23% of them seen just once. The sample taken for sequencing was blood. The origin of the receptors is a woman between 70 and 85 years old with Graves' ophthalmopathy. Each CDR3 is given with its conserved first and last residue. Fields, in order: V gene, J gene, clone size, D gene, CDR3 protein, CDR3 DNA. The D gene is left open where the match is weak. Rows give clone size only sometimes, using once, few, many, or a class for an expanded clone.

>TRBV11-2|TRBJ2-3|many|NA
CASRTDGDTQYF
TGTGCCAGCCGTACGGACGGAGATACGCAGTATTTT
>TRBV24-1|TRBJ1-2|NA|NA
CATSDASKGGYTF
TGTGCCACCAGTGATGCATCCAAAGGGGGCTACACCTTC
>TRBV27|TRBJ2-3|NA|TRBD2
CASSPRDSGRFYTQYF
TGTGCCAGCAGTCCCCGTGATAGCGGGAGATTCTATACGCAGTATTTT
>TRBV9|TRBJ2-3|NA|TRBD2
CASSTTSSGNTDTQYF
TGTGCCAGCAGTACAACATCTAGCGGGAACACAGATACGCAGTATTTT
>TRBV20-1|TRBJ2-2|NA|NA
CSADPRTGELFF
TGCAGTGCTGACCCCAGGACCGGGGAGCTGTTTTTT
>TRBV18|TRBJ1-1|few|TRBD1
CASSPGQGVGLAFF
TGTGCCAGCTCACCCGGACAGGGGGTTGGTCTAGCTTTCTTT
>TRBV19|TRBJ1-1|NA|TRBD1
CASSTPTGGAVRVNTEAFF
TGTGCCAGTAGTACCCCCACAGGGGGGGCGGTACGTGTGAACACTGAAGCTTTCTTT
>TRBV20-1|TRBJ1-2|few|NA
CSASRGAGYTF
TGCAGTGCTAGTCGGGGGGCTGGCTACACCTTC
>TRBV7-8|TRBJ2-1|many|TRBD1
CASSLQGTGGHNEQFF
TGTGCCAGCAGCTTACAGGGGACAGGAGGCCACAATGAGCAGTTCTTC
>TRBV28|TRBJ2-7|NA|TRBD1
CASRPAGQGGGEQYF
TGTGCCAGCAGACCCGCAGGACAGGGGGGGGGCGAGCAGTACTTC
>TRBV7-3|TRBJ2-1|few|NA
CASSFYGPYNEQFF
TGTGCCAGCAGCTTCTACGGCCCGTACAATGAGCAGTTCTTC
>TRBV28|TRBJ2-6|many|TRBD1
CASSPAGQGWSGANVLTF
TGTGCCAGCAGTCCTGCAGGACAGGGATGGTCTGGGGCCAACGTCCTGACTTTC
>TRBV5-1|TRBJ2-3|NA|NA
CASNARDTDTQYF
TGTGCCAGCAACGCCCGGGACACAGATACGCAGTATTTT
>TRBV6-5|TRBJ2-3|NA|TRBD1
CASSYSTGAPTDTQYF
TGTGCCAGCAGTTACTCGACAGGGGCCCCCACAGATACGCAGTATTTT
>TRBV5-4|TRBJ2-3|NA|NA
CASSFGATSTDTQYF
TGTGCCAGCAGCTTTGGGGCGACCAGCACAGATACGCAGTATTTT
>TRBV12-3/TRBV12-4|TRBJ2-7|NA|NA
CASSFLGGGDLFYEQYF
TGTGCCAGCAGTTTCCTAGGAGGGGGCGATCTCTTCTACGAGCAGTACTTC
>TRBV9|TRBJ2-3|NA|NA
CASSRSAQPDTQYF
TGTGCCAGCAGCCGATCGGCTCAACCAGATACGCAGTATTTT
>TRBV9|TRBJ1-1|few|NA
CASSANPRRNTEAFF
TGTGCCAGCAGCGCCAATCCCCGCAGGAACACTGAAGCTTTCTTT
>TRBV7-2|TRBJ2-7|NA|TRBD1
CASSLAGTGEYEQYF
TGTGCCAGCAGCTTAGCGGGGACAGGGGAGTACGAGCAGTACTTC
>TRBV11-1|TRBJ1-1|NA|NA
CASSSGRGITEAFF
TGTGCCAGCAGCTCGGGAAGGGGGATCACTGAAGCTTTCTTT
>TRBV7-9|TRBJ1-1|many|NA
CASSLVVGGNTEAFF
TGTGCCAGCAGCTTAGTGGTGGGAGGTAACACTGAAGCTTTCTTT
>TRBV20-1|TRBJ2-2|NA|TRBD1
CSARYFDRAPGELFF
TGCAGTGCTAGGTACTTCGACAGGGCACCCGGGGAGCTGTTTTTT
>TRBV12-3/TRBV12-4|TRBJ2-7|NA|NA
CASSLRTDDRQYF
TGTGCCAGCAGCCTTCGGACCGACGATCGGCAGTACTTC
>TRBV28|TRBJ1-4|many|NA
CASSLQDTEKLFF
TGTGCCAGCAGCCTTCAGGACACTGAAAAACTGTTTTTT
>TRBV3-1|TRBJ1-6|NA|NA
CASSPIRGSSYNSPLHF
TGTGCCAGCAGCCCCATCAGGGGTTCGTCCTATAATTCACCCCTCCACTTT
>TRBV19|TRBJ2-5|NA|TRBD1
CASSRYGTEETQYF
TGTGCCAGTAGCCGATACGGGACAGAAGAGACCCAGTACTTC
>TRBV3-1|TRBJ1-2|many|NA
CASSQPGGYTF
TGTGCCAGCAGCCAGCCAGGGGGCTACACCTTC
>TRBV12-3/TRBV12-4|TRBJ2-1|few|TRBD1
CASRGQGQSYNEQFF
TGTGCCAGCAGGGGACAGGGGCAGTCCTACAATGAGCAGTTCTTC
>TRBV30|TRBJ1-2|few|NA
CAWSVRRLHYGYTF
TGTGCCTGGAGTGTACGCAGACTTCACTATGGCTACACCTTC
>TRBV27|TRBJ2-1|NA|NA
CASSRVVASAGPYNEQFF
TGTGCCAGCAGCCGAGTCGTGGCGTCCGCAGGGCCCTACAATGAGCAGTTCTTC
>TRBV7-9|TRBJ1-6|once|NA
CASSLAHGHSPLHF
TGTGCCAGCAGCTTAGCGCATGGTCATTCACCCCTCCACTTT
>TRBV7-2|TRBJ2-5|many|NA
CASSPEAGAQETQYF
TGTGCCAGCAGCCCAGAGGCAGGGGCCCAAGAGACCCAGTACTTC
>TRBV12-3/TRBV12-4|TRBJ2-1|many|TRBD2
CASSFKRIAGYNEQFF
TGTGCCAGCAGTTTTAAAAGAATAGCGGGTTACAATGAGCAGTTCTTC
>TRBV28|TRBJ1-5|few|TRBD1
CASRTAGGASQPQHF
TGTGCCAGCAGAACCGCAGGGGGAGCAAGTCAGCCCCAGCATTTT
>TRBV6-1|TRBJ1-2|NA|NA
CASVKGIGYGYTF
TGTGCCAGCGTTAAGGGCATCGGCTATGGCTACACCTTC
>TRBV20-1|TRBJ2-1|NA|NA
CSAPQRLLHNEQFF
TGCAGTGCCCCCCAGCGACTGTTACACAATGAGCAGTTCTTC
>TRBV7-2|TRBJ2-1|few|NA
CASSLLGGYYNEQFF
TGTGCCAGCAGCTTACTCGGGGGCTACTACAATGAGCAGTTCTTC
>TRBV18|TRBJ1-4|NA|NA
CASSITSEKLFF
TGTGCCAGCTCAATCACGAGTGAAAAACTGTTTTTT
>TRBV10-2|TRBJ2-2|once|TRBD2
CASTISGTGELFF
TGCGCCAGCACTATTAGCGGGACCGGGGAGCTGTTTTTT
>TRBV27|TRBJ1-2|NA|NA
CASSFVTREPFYGYTF
TGTGCCAGCAGTTTTGTCACGAGGGAGCCGTTCTATGGCTACACCTTC
>TRBV12-5|TRBJ2-5|few|TRBD1
CASGQGTQETQYF
TGTGCTAGTGGACAGGGGACCCAAGAGACCCAGTACTTC
>TRBV10-3|TRBJ2-5|NA|NA
CAAAGKETQYF
TGTGCCGCCGCAGGGAAAGAGACCCAGTACTTC
>TRBV29-1|TRBJ2-7|NA|TRBD1
CSVGTGYEQYF
TGCAGCGTTGGGACAGGCTACGAGCAGTACTTC
>TRBV19|TRBJ2-7|few|NA
CASSMGFGTYPYEQYF
TGTGCCAGTAGTATGGGATTTGGGACATACCCTTACGAGCAGTACTTC
>TRBV11-2|TRBJ2-7|many|TRBD2
CASSVSGTSGNSYEQYF
TGTGCCAGCAGCGTATCGGGGACTAGCGGGAACTCCTACGAGCAGTACTTC
>TRBV11-2|TRBJ2-3|many|NA
CASSWAPLGRTRDTQYF
TGTGCCAGCAGCTGGGCCCCCCTTGGCAGAACGAGGGATACGCAGTATTTT
>TRBV6-2/TRBV6-3|TRBJ2-2|many|NA
CASSLRTATGELFF
TGTGCCAGCAGTCTCCGGACAGCAACTGGGGAGCTGTTTTTT
>TRBV29-1|TRBJ1-1|many|NA
CSVESGHLDTEAFF
TGCAGCGTTGAATCGGGACACCTAGACACTGAAGCTTTCTTT
>TRBV3-1|TRBJ2-3|many|TRBD2
CASSQFPSGSVTDTQYF
TGTGCCAGCAGCCAATTTCCTAGCGGGAGTGTGACAGATACGCAGTATTTT
>TRBV11-2|TRBJ1-6|few|NA
CASSLGRSSESPLHF
TGTGCCAGCAGCTTGGGACGGAGCTCGGAATCACCCCTCCACTTT
>TRBV7-3|TRBJ2-4|few|NA
CASSLTGPPNIQYF
TGTGCCAGCAGCTTGACGGGACCTCCGAACATTCAGTACTTC